This T cell receptor beta chain was captured by sequencing in a study of T cell repertoires in cytomegalovirus infection. Study overall: Alongside well-studied HLA-B-restricted CMV epitopes, recently identified HLA-C-restricted CMV epitopes were also used. Public TCR beta signatures were indicative of both CMV infection and a matching HLA type. Findings of the study overall: Ex vivo responses were dominated by HLA-C-restricted CMV-specific TCR beta clonotypes.

Concerning this clonotype: Its antigen is not known.

One entry per CDR3 protein, called by TCRdb with MiXCR from the reads. The sample has some 800,000 distinct CDR3 sequences, almost 30% seen once. Looked up from germline, CDR1 is LNHDA and CDR2 is SQIVND (reference sequence). This CDR3 is built from 13 residues. Germline trimming cut 8 bases from V and 4 bases from J; bases unmatched to any gene: 7. The sequencing used cultured CD8+ T cells from PBMCs, collected from culture after CMV antigen stimulation. The genes are TRBV19 and TRBJ1-2; 7 bases line up with TRBD1. This TCR was sampled from a human donor in good health (CMV status not recorded). Some clones in this sample may be carry-over from other donors' samples. CDR3 bases: TGTGCCAGTCTACAGGGGAGCCCCTATGGCTACACCTTC. Protein sequence: CASLQGSPYGYTF.